These T cell receptor beta chains were read from a single sample in a study of cytomegalovirus exposure and HLA in healthy donors. Measured with immunoSEQ multiplex PCR; TCRdb has only the in-frame clones, and not every one. The sample has 75,000 to 100,000 clones; around 81% are singletons. What was sequenced was PBMCs. The receptors were gathered from a young man in good health and CMV-seronegative. The CDR3 runs from the conserved cysteine through the conserved F or W. Each record gives: V gene, clone size, J gene, CDR3 protein. The size of a clone is reported for some rows only, either as once, few or many, or as a class for expanded clones.

>TRBV5-6|NA|TRBJ1-4
CASSLAGGLTNEKLFF
>TRBV7-3|NA|TRBJ2-1
CASSPGTSGVFVQFF
>TRBV7-7|once|TRBJ2-1
CASSPRAGGTYNEQFF
>TRBV6-5|few|TRBJ2-7
CASSPRGRNYEQYF
>TRBV6-5|few|TRBJ1-1
CASSYPGEWTEAFF
>TRBV12-5|NA|TRBJ2-2
CASGFLAGGSWNTGELFF
>TRBV5-4|NA|TRBJ1-2
CASSLPRTGAGYTF
>TRBV10-3|NA|TRBJ1-3
CAISDFSSGNTIYF
>TRBV7-2|NA|TRBJ2-1
CASSFGLAGDEQFF
>TRBV5-1|NA|TRBJ1-4
CASSLVINEKLFF
>TRBV9|NA|TRBJ2-2
CASSARLAGVTGELFF
>TRBV7-9|NA|TRBJ2-1
CSSSLAWANEQFF
>TRBV10-1|NA|TRBJ2-2
CASSDEGLAGAGELFF
>TRBV5-1|NA|TRBJ1-4
CASSRGQATNEKLFF
>TRBV7-9|NA|TRBJ2-3
CASSLVSREGGTDTQYF
>TRBV27|NA|TRBJ2-1
CASSLVIRGHNEQFF
>TRBV7-6|NA|TRBJ2-6
CASSRAGTGANVLTF
>TRBV5-1|NA|TRBJ2-1
CASSTKTANEQFF
>TRBV6-6|few|TRBJ2-7
CASRGGQPYEQYF
>TRBV9|NA|TRBJ2-1
CASSVEGAGYNEQFF
>TRBV2|NA|TRBJ1-6
CASRIDRGNSPLHF
>TRBV7-9|NA|TRBJ1-2
CASSLGGYGYTF
>TRBV5-1|once|TRBJ2-1
CASSLQAHSSYNEQFF
>TRBV6-5|NA|TRBJ1-2
CASSSLMADGYTF
>TRBV19|NA|TRBJ1-2
CASTKFDSYYGYTF
>TRBV7-6|NA|TRBJ2-2
CASSPTTSPTGELFF
>TRBV29-1|NA|TRBJ1-2
CSVEDREPYYGYTF
>TRBV2|few|TRBJ1-1
CASSYLNKAGEAFF
>TRBV19|NA|TRBJ2-3
CASSITSGSTDTQYF
>TRBV14|NA|TRBJ1-4
CASSPFQGDETNEKLFF
>TRBV9|NA|TRBJ2-1
CASSGRKGVSYNEQFF
>TRBV5-1|once|TRBJ1-4
CASSVERNEKLFF
>TRBV18|NA|TRBJ1-3
CASSIQPGSSGNTIYF